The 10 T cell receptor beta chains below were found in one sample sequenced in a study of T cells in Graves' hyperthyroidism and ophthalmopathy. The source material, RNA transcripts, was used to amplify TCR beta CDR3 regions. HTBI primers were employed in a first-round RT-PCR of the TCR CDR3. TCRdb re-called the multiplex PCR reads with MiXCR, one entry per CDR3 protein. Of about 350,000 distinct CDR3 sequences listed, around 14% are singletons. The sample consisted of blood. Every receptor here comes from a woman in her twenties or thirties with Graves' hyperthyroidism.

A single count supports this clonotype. The CDR3 coding sequence is TGTGCCAGCAGCTTGGAATGGCTGAACACTGAAGCTTTCTTT. It translates to CASSLEWLNTEAFF. This chain connects TRBV5-4 to TRBJ1-1; unclear D gene. The CDR3 has 14 residues. Per germline, CDR1 SGHNT and CDR2 YYREEE (reference sequence). V lost 0 bases to trimming and J lost 0 bases, with 6 bases between them.

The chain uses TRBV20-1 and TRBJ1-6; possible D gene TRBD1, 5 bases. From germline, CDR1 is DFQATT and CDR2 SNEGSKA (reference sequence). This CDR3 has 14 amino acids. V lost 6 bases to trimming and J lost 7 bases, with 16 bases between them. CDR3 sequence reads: CSAPRGGRNSPLHF. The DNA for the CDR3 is TGCAGTGCGCCGCGGGGGGGGAGAAATTCACCCCTCCACTTT.

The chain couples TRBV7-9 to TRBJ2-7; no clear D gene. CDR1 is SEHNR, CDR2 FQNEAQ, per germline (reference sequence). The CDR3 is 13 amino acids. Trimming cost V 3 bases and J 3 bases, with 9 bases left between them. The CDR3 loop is CASSLGVDYEQYF. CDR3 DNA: TGTGCCAGCAGCTTGGGCGTCGACTACGAGCAGTACTTC. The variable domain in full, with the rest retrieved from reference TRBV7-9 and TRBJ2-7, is DTGVSQNPRHKITKRGQNVTFRCDPISEHNRLYWYRQTLGQGPEFLTYFQNEAQLEKSRLLSDRFSAERPKGSFSTLEIQRTEQGDSAMYLCASSLGVDYEQYFGPGTRLTVT.

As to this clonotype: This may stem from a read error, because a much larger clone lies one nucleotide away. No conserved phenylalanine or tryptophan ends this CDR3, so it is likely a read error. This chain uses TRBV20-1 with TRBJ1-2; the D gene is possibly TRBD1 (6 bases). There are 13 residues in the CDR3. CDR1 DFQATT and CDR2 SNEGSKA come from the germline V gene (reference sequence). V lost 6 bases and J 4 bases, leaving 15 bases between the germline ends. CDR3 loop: CSARPGTRYGYTL. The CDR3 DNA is TGCAGTGCGAGACCCGGGACACGCTATGGCTACACCCTC.

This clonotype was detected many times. The CDR3 DNA reads TGTGCCAGCACTAGTGGGGGTGGGTCACCCCTCCACTTT. Residues: CASTSGGGSPLHF. The chain is built from TRBV2 and TRBJ1-6, with D maybe TRBD1 (5 bases). CDR1 is SNHLY, CDR2 FYNNEI, per germline. CDR3 length equals 13 residues. The V and J ends lost 7 bases and 10 bases respectively, with 14 bases between them.

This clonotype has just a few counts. The DNA of the CDR3 is TGTGCCACCATGACTAGCGGGAGCTCCTACAATGAGCAGTTCTTC. Residues: CATMTSGSSYNEQFF. The genes are TRBV24-1 and TRBJ2-1, with 12 positions matching TRBD2. This CDR3 is built from 15 residues. The V segment lost 8 bases and the J segment 0 bases; nucleotides outside the gene matches: 1. Per the germline V gene, CDR1 is KGHDR and CDR2 is SFDVKD.

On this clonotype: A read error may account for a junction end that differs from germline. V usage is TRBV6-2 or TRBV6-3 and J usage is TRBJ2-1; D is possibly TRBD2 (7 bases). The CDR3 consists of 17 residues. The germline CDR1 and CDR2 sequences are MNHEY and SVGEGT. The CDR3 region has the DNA TGTCCCAGCAGTCGTAGGGGGGTGGGGGGGACTATCAATGAGCAGTTCTTC. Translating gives CPSSRRGVGGTINEQFF.

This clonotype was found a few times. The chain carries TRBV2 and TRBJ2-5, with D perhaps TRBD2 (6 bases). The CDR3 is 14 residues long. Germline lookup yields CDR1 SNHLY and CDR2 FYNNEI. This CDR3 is CVRRAGINQETQYF. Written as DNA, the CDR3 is TGTGTAAGGAGGGCAGGGATTAACCAAGAGACCCAGTACTTC. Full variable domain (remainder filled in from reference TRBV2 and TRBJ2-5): EPEVTQTPSHQVTQMGQEVILRCVPISNHLYFYWYRQILGQKVEFLVSFYNNEISEKSEIFDDQFSVERPDGSNFTLKIRSTKLEDSAMYFCVRRAGINQETQYFGPGTRLLVL.

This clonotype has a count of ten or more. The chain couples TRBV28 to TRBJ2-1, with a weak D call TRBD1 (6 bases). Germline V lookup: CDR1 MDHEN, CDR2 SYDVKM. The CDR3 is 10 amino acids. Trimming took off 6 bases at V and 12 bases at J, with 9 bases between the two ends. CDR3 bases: TGTGCCAGCAGGGGGGCGGCGCAGTTCTTC. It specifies CASRGAAQFF.

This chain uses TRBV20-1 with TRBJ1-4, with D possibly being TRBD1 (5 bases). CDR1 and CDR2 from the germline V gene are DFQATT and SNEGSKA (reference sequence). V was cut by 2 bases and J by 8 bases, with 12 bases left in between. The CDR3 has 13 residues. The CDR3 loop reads CSARTGGNEKLFF. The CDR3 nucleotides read TGCAGTGCTAGAACCGGGGGAAACGAAAAACTGTTTTTT.